Detailed here is one TCR beta chain. Its antigen is still unknown. Germline loops: CDR1 MNHEY, CDR2 SVGEGT. The CDR3 has 13 residues. These data originate in a study of CXCR3-negative and CXCR3-positive naive CD8 T cells. The study's findings and limits: Researchers report that CXCR3-positive naive cells carry more hydrophobic TRB CDR3s than CXCR3-negative naive cells.

UMI-labeled 5' RACE TRB cDNA libraries were prepared from the cells. TCRdb reprocessed the 5' RACE reads; each CDR3 protein has one entry and no DNA is given. This sample's clone table lists some 140,000 distinct CDR3 sequences. The clonotype was recovered from a human donor in good health. Some clones in this sample may be carry-over from other donors' samples. Sequencing was performed on naive CXCR3+ CD8+ T cells from blood. Subset given: CD45RO-CCR7+CD27+CD95- naive CD8+ T cells expressing CXCR3 (TNR3+). The chain combines TRBV6-2 or TRBV6-3 with TRBJ1-4. The CDR3 sequence: CASTTAGRLKLFF.